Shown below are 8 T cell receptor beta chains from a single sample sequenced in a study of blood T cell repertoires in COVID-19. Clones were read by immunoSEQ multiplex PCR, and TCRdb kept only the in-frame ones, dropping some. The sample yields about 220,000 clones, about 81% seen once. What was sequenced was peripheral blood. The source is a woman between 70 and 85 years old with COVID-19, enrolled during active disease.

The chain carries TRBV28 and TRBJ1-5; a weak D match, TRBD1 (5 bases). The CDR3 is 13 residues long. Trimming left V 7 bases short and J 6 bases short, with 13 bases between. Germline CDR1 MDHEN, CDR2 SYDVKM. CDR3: CASTSPGGQPQHF. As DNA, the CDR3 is TGTGCCAGCACCAGTCCCGGGGGTCAGCCCCAGCATTTT.

The CDR3 nucleotides are TGTGCCAGCAACCCAGCGGGGGTCCCTGAAGCTTTCTTT. It is translated as CASNPAGVPEAFF. The chain couples TRBV6-1 to TRBJ1-1, with TRBD1 as a possible D gene (5 bases). V was pared by 7 bases and J by 6 bases, with 15 bases between. This CDR3 has 13 residues. CDR1 MNHNS and CDR2 SASEGT come from the germline V gene.

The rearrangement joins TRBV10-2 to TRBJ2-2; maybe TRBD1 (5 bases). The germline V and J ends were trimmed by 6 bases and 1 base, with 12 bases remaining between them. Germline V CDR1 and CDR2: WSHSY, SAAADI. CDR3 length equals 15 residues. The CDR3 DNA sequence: TGCGCCAGCAGACCCCGACAGAGGAACACCGGGGAGCTGTTTTTT. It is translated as CASRPRQRNTGELFF.

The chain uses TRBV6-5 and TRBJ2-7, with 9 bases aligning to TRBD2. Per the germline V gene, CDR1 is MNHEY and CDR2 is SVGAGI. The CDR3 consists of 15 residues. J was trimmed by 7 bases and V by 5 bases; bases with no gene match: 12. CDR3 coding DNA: TGTGCCAGCAGTAAGCTGACTAGCGGTACAGGGGAGCAGTACTTC. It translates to CASSKLTSGTGEQYF.

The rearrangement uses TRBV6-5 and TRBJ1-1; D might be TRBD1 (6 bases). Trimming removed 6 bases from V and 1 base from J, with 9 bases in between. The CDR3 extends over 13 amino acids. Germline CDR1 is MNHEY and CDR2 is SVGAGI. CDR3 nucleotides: TGTGCCAGCAGGTCGGACAGGAACACTGAAGCTTTCTTT. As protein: CASRSDRNTEAFF.

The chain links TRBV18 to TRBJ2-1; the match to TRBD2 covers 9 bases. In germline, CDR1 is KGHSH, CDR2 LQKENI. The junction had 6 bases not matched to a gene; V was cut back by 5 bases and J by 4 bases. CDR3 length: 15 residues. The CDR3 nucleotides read TGTGCCAGCTCAGTCGGGACTAGCCTTTACAATGAGCAGTTCTTC. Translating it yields CASSVGTSLYNEQFF. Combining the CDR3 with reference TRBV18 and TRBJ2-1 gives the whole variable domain NAGVMQNPRHLVRRRGQEARLRCSPMKGHSHVYWYRQLPEEGLKFMVYLQKENIIDESGMPKERFSAEFPKEGPSILRIQQVVRGDSAAYFCASSVGTSLYNEQFFGPGTRLTVL.

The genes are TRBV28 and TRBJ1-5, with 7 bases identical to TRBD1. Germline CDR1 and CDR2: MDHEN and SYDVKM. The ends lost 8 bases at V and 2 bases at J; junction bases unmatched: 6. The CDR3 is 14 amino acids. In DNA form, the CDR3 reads TGTGCCAGCTTATGGGGACAGCGCAATCAGCCCCAGCATTTT. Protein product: CASLWGQRNQPQHF.

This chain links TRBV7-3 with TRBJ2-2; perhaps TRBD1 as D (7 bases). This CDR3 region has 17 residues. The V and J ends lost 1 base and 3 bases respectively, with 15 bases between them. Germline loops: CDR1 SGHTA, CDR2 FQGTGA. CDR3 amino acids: CASSLMAFRGDTGELFF. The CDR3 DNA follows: TGTGCCAGCAGCTTAATGGCGTTCAGGGGGGACACCGGGGAGCTGTTTTTT.